This passage covers 13 T cell receptor beta chains from one sample sequenced in a study of blood T cell repertoires in COVID-19. Assay: immunoSEQ multiplex PCR; the TCRdb copy retains only in-frame clones and omits some. The data show about 190,000 clones, with roughly 80% seen just once and about 4.9% held by the top ten. The sequencing sample was made of peripheral blood. The receptors stem from a woman aged 25-40 years with acute or convalescent COVID-19.

This chain links TRBV28 with TRBJ2-3; tentatively, D is TRBD1 (5 bases). With 6 bases removed from V and 1 base from J, the gap between germline ends came to 8 bases. Germline assignment: CDR1 MDHEN and CDR2 SYDVKM. The CDR3 consists of 13 residues. The CDR3 DNA follows: TGTGCCAGCAGACCGACAGGCACAGATACGCAGTATTTT. Amino acids: CASRPTGTDTQYF.

V usage is TRBV27 and J usage is TRBJ2-7; TRBD2 might be the D (7 bases). Trimming pared 8 bases from V and 0 bases from J, leaving 14 bases between. The CDR3 totals 14 residues. From germline, CDR1 is MNHEY and CDR2 SMNVEV (reference sequence). The CDR3 is CASRGAVSSYEQYF. CDR3 in DNA: TGTGCCAGCCGGGGGGCGGTCTCCTCCTACGAGCAGTACTTC.

The chain uses TRBV7-8 and TRBJ2-6, with D unresolved. Germline V gene lookup returns CDR1 SGHVS and CDR2 FQNEAQ. This CDR3 is built from 15 residues. Trimming left V 4 bases short and J 0 bases short, with 7 bases between. CDR3 loop: CASSSFGSGANVLTF. CDR3 sequence (DNA): TGTGCCAGCAGCTCCTTCGGCTCTGGGGCCAACGTCCTGACTTTC.

This clone occurred once. The chain combines TRBV5-4 with TRBJ1-2; the D is unclear. The CDR3 loop spans 14 amino acids. Trimming left V 5 bases short and J 3 bases short, with 14 bases between. Germline V lookup: CDR1 SGHNT, CDR2 YYREEE (reference sequence). CDR3 nucleotide sequence: TGTGCCAGCAGTGCTGGCAGTTCCTACTATGGCTACACCTTC. Translated, it gives CASSAGSSYYGYTF. The full variable domain, rest sourced from reference TRBV5-4 and TRBJ1-2, is ETGVTQSPTHLIKTRGQQVTLRCSSQSGHNTVSWYQQALGQGPQFIFQYYREEENGRGNFPPRFSGLQFPNYSSELNVNALELDDSALYLCASSAGSSYYGYTFGSGTRLTVV.

This chain uses TRBV6-4 with TRBJ2-5; TRBD2 matches 8 bases. CDR3 length: 15 amino acids. In germline, CDR1 is MRHNA, CDR2 SNTAGT. The ends lost 4 bases at V and 2 bases at J; junction bases unmatched: 6. The CDR3 loop is CASSVTGGAQETQYF. Written as DNA, the CDR3 is TGTGCCAGCAGTGTGACCGGGGGGGCTCAAGAGACCCAGTACTTC.

The chain recombines TRBV2 with TRBJ2-5, with D possibly being TRBD2 (6 bases). V shed 7 bases and J shed 10 bases, with 16 bases lying between them. CDR3 size: 12 residues. Germline V gene sequence: CDR1 SNHLY, CDR2 FYNNEI. Here the CDR3 DNA reads TGTGCCAGCACCAACCTGGGGGGAGACCAGTACTTC. The encoded protein is CASTNLGGDQYF.

This chain links TRBV21-1 with TRBJ1-5; the D call of TRBD1 is as the table states it, not checked on the DNA. TRBV21-1 is tagged as a pseudogene. The CDR3 loop spans 15 amino acids. This CDR3 is CASSKSVTGLRAQHF. The CDR3 DNA reads as TGTGCCAGCAGCAAAAGTGTGACAGGTCTGCGGGCCCAGCATTTT.

The rearrangement joins TRBV6-5 to TRBJ2-1; TRBD2 matches at 14 bases. There are 15 residues in the CDR3. Germline V gives CDR1 MNHEY, CDR2 SVGAGI. The J segment lost 7 bases and the V segment lost 10 bases, leaving 9 bases of the junction unmatched. CDR3 sequence: CATSRGLAGVNEQFF. The CDR3 DNA sequence: TGTGCCACCTCAAGGGGACTAGCGGGAGTAAATGAGCAGTTCTTC.

J is TRBJ2-4 and V is TRBV24-1, with a possible D match to TRBD2 (7 bases). The germline V gene encodes CDR1 KGHDR and CDR2 SFDVKD. The V end lost 7 bases, the J end lost 8 bases, and 14 bases lay between the germline ends. CDR3 size: 13 residues. CDR3 DNA sequence: TGTGCCACCAGGGGAGGGGGAGCGGACATTCAGTACTTC. Translating it yields CATRGGGADIQYF.

The chain recombines TRBV28 with TRBJ2-7; TRBD1 aligns across 9 bases. The CDR3 is 15 amino acids. Trimming took 5 bases from V and 3 from J; bases not matched to a gene: 8. Germline CDR1 and CDR2: MDHEN and SYDVKM. DNA for the CDR3: TGTGCCAGCAGTCCAGCGGGACAGGGAAACTACGAGCAGTACTTC. It is translated as CASSPAGQGNYEQYF.

The V and J genes are TRBV7-6 and TRBJ1-1; D remains unclear. CDR3 size: 12 residues. Trimming left V 3 bases short and J 4 bases short, with 6 bases between. Germline V gene data show CDR1 as SGHVS and CDR2 as FNYEAQ. The DNA for the CDR3 is TGTGCCAGCAGCTTCGTGGCCACTGAAGCTTTCTTT. Translated, it gives CASSFVATEAFF.

This chain uses TRBV6-1 with TRBJ1-3, with D hard to call. CDR3 length: 16 residues. Germline loops: CDR1 MNHNS, CDR2 SASEGT. Trimming pared 3 bases from V and 0 bases from J, leaving 12 bases between. The DNA for the CDR3 is TGTGCCAGCAGTGATTCCCTGGGGAGCTCTGGAAACACCATATATTTT. This sequence encodes CASSDSLGSSGNTIYF.

The gene calls are TRBV7-9 and TRBJ2-3, with D possibly TRBD1 on 5 matching bases. The CDR3 covers 14 residues. Trimming removed 3 bases at V and 2 bases at J, with 9 bases between. Germline V lookup: CDR1 SEHNR, CDR2 FQNEAQ (reference sequence). DNA for the CDR3: TGTGCCAGCAGCTTCACACAGGACACAGATACGCAGTATTTT. Translated, it gives CASSFTQDTDTQYF.